The subject of this entry is one T cell receptor beta chain. Germline V gives CDR1 SGHRS, CDR2 YFSETQ. The junction had 4 bases not matched to a gene; V was cut back by 3 bases and J by 5 bases. The CDR3 runs to 13 residues. This entry is derived from a study of shared clonotypes between healthy human individuals. Study in general: A few men and two women, aged 18 to 49, were donors.

Measured with immunoSEQ multiplex PCR; TCRdb has only the in-frame clones, and not every one. The table lists about 2.4 million clones, approximately 93% of them singletons. This chain connects TRBV5-1 to TRBJ2-5; 7 bases map to TRBD1. The receptor comes from a man between 18 and 35 years old in good health. Some clones in this sample may be carry-over from other donors' samples. Specimen: naive CD4+ T cells from PBMCs. The subset is: CD45RA+ positively selected. The CDR3 loop reads CASSSLDRETQYF. The CDR3 DNA is TGCGCCAGCAGCTCACTGGACAGGGAGACCCAGTACTTC.